Listed here are 13 T cell receptor beta chains from one sample, sequenced in a study of CD8 T cells in ankylosing spondylitis. TCRdb processed the 5' RACE reads anew with MiXCR; each CDR3 protein has one entry. Of just over 150,000 distinct CDR3 sequences in the sample, roughly 18% were seen once. Material: blood, either unsorted or a sorted T cell fraction (not recorded which). These receptors were collected from a male donor with ankylosing spondylitis or in good health (not recorded which).

This clonotype was detected a few times. The chain uses TRBV2 and TRBJ1-1; 7 bases match TRBD1. Germline trimming cut 5 bases from V and 2 bases from J; bases unmatched to any gene: 8. Germline CDR1 is SNHLY and CDR2 is FYNNEI. This CDR3 spans 15 amino acids. The CDR3 loop reads CASSPFGQVNTEAFF. The CDR3 nucleotides are TGTGCCAGCAGTCCGTTTGGACAGGTCAACACTGAAGCTTTCTTT.

This clonotype was seen a few times. The chain links TRBV12-3 or TRBV12-4 to TRBJ2-7; D might be TRBD1 (6 bases). The V and J ends lost 3 bases and 5 bases respectively, with 14 bases between them. This CDR3 has 14 residues. The CDR3 DNA sequence: TGTGCCAGCAGTTTCCGAGGGACATTCGACGAGCAGTACTTC. It is translated as CASSFRGTFDEQYF.

This clonotype was recorded many times. The chain carries TRBV12-3 or TRBV12-4 and TRBJ1-6; possible D gene TRBD1, 5 bases. CDR3 length: 14 residues. Between the trimmed V and J ends, which lost 7 bases and 2 bases, there was a span of 9 bases. CDR3 amino acids: CASKEDTYNSPLHF. The CDR3 DNA follows: TGTGCCAGCAAGGAGGACACCTATAATTCACCCCTCCACTTT.

The rearrangement uses TRBV30 and TRBJ2-2; tentatively, D is TRBD2 (6 bases). Germline V gives CDR1 GTSNPN, CDR2 SVGIG (reference sequence). The V and J ends lost 0 bases and 5 bases respectively, with 10 bases between them. This CDR3 comprises 14 residues. The CDR3 region is CAWSVKGGTGELFF. The DNA of the CDR3 is TGTGCCTGGAGTGTAAAGGGAGGAACCGGGGAGCTGTTTTTT. Supplemented by reference TRBV30 and TRBJ2-2, the full variable domain reads SQTIHQWPATLVQPVGSPLSLECTVEGTSNPNLYWYRQAAGRGLQLLFYSVGIGQISSEVPQNLSASRPQDRQFILSSKKLLLSDSGFYLCAWSVKGGTGELFFGEGSRLTVL.

This clonotype has a count of ten or more. The chain has TRBV5-1 and TRBJ1-1; no reliable D call. Looked up from germline, CDR1 is SGHRS and CDR2 is YFSETQ. This CDR3 has 15 amino acids. V was shortened by 1 base and J by 3 bases, with 13 bases between the two germline ends. The DNA for the CDR3 is TGCGCCAGCAGCTTGCTCAGGAGTTCTCACACTGAAGCTTTCTTT. Amino acids: CASSLLRSSHTEAFF.

In its sample, this clonotype was seen many times. The chain carries TRBV10-3 and TRBJ2-7; 8 bases match TRBD1. With V trimmed by 7 bases and J by 3 bases, 5 bases remained unmatched. Germline V gene data show CDR1 as ENHRY and CDR2 as SYGVKD. The CDR3 runs 13 residues. The CDR3 nucleotides read TGTGCCATCAAGTTTGGACAGGGCTACGAGCAGTACTTC. Residues: CAIKFGQGYEQYF.

This chain connects TRBV9 to TRBJ2-6, with D possibly being TRBD1 (5 bases). The CDR3 is made up of 17 amino acids. Trimming left V 0 bases short and J 0 bases short, with 10 bases between. Per the germline V gene, CDR1 is SGDLS and CDR2 is YYNGEE. The CDR3 nucleotides read TGTGCCAGCAGCGTAGAGACAGCTTACTCTGGGGCCAACGTCCTGACTTTC. This sequence encodes CASSVETAYSGANVLTF.

Ten or more counts support this clonotype. The chain has TRBV20-1 and TRBJ1-2, with 7 positions matching TRBD1. The CDR3 is made up of 18 amino acids. Per germline, CDR1 DFQATT and CDR2 SNEGSKA (reference sequence). Losses at the gene ends were 0 bases for V and 0 bases for J; bases not matched to a gene: 13. In DNA, the CDR3 is TGCAGTGCTAGAGATGGAGCGAGGGGGCGCTTGGCTAACTATGGCTACACCTTC. It translates to CSARDGARGRLANYGYTF.

This clonotype was detected only a few times. The chain combines TRBV2 with TRBJ2-5; perhaps TRBD2 as D (5 bases). CDR1 SNHLY and CDR2 FYNNEI come from the germline V gene. The germline V and J ends were trimmed by 3 bases and 3 bases, with 14 bases remaining between them. The CDR3 loop spans 15 amino acids. CDR3 sequence (DNA): TGTGCCAGCAGTGACCCTGGGCGGGTAGAAGAGACCCAGTACTTC. This translates into CASSDPGRVEETQYF.

CDR3 residues: CAISEDYPSAQFF. The CDR3 coding sequence is TGTGCCATCAGTGAGGATTATCCCAGTGCTCAGTTTTTT. The genes are TRBV10-3 and TRBJ1-4; D remains unclear. From germline, CDR1 is ENHRY and CDR2 SYGVKD. The CDR3 loop spans 13 amino acids. V lost 2 bases to trimming and J lost 16 bases, with 17 bases between them.

This clonotype occurred many times. The chain couples TRBV5-5 to TRBJ1-4, with no clear D. This CDR3 spans 15 amino acids. Trimming shortened V by 4 bases and J by 8 bases, and 18 bases separated the two germline ends. CDR1 and CDR2 (germline): SGHKS, YYEKEE (reference sequence). The chain's CDR3 is CASSITDQPREKLFF. In DNA, the CDR3 is TGTGCCAGCAGCATCACCGACCAGCCCAGAGAAAAACTGTTTTTT.

Notes on this clonotype: A read error may account for a junction end that differs from germline. The chain links TRBV3-1 to TRBJ2-4; either TRBD1 or TRBD2 may fit D (5 bases each). The CDR3 loop spans 10 amino acids. The germline V gene encodes CDR1 LGHDT and CDR2 YNNKEL (reference sequence). This chain's CDR3 is CASSQVGDCF. The CDR3 bases are TGTGCCAGCAGCCAAGTGGGGGATTGCTTC.

This clonotype was counted ten times or more. The V and J genes are TRBV7-3 and TRBJ2-3, with TRBD2 identical over 8 bases. CDR3 length: 13 residues. The junction had 1 base not matched to a gene; V was cut back by 4 bases and J by 4 bases. The germline gives CDR1 SGHTA, CDR2 FQGTGA. For the CDR3, the DNA is TGTGCCAGCAGCTCGGGAGGGCCAGATACGCAGTATTTT. It translates to CASSSGGPDTQYF.